Below, 17 T cell receptor beta chains from the same sample are listed, as sequenced in a study of blood T cell repertoires in COVID-19. Data came from immunoSEQ multiplex PCR; TCRdb stores just in-frame clones and leaves some out. The sample contains under 25,000 clones, over 80% of which appear only once. The specimen sequenced was peripheral blood. All receptors derive from an elderly woman with acute or convalescent COVID-19.

This sequence joins TRBV9 and TRBJ2-5; 9 bases line up with TRBD2. This CDR3 region has 17 residues. V lost 3 bases and J lost 0; bases outside the gene matches: 9. Germline V gives CDR1 SGDLS, CDR2 YYNGEE. CDR3 residues: CASSEGRLAGHQETQYF. CDR3 DNA sequence: TGTGCCAGCAGCGAGGGGAGGCTAGCGGGACACCAAGAGACCCAGTACTTC.

The V call is TRBV6-5, the J call TRBJ2-5; possibly TRBD2 for D (6 bases). V lost 2 bases to trimming and J lost 0 bases, with 13 bases between them. This CDR3 contains 16 residues. The germline CDR1 and CDR2 sequences are MNHEY and SVGAGI. CDR3 loop: CASSYPYGGYQETQYF. The DNA for the CDR3 is TGTGCCAGCAGTTACCCCTACGGAGGGTACCAAGAGACCCAGTACTTC.

The chain recombines TRBV28 with TRBJ1-5; a weak D match, TRBD1 (5 bases). V gave up 5 bases and J gave up 3 bases, with 20 bases separating them. The CDR3 is 17 amino acids. From germline, CDR1 is MDHEN and CDR2 SYDVKM. CDR3 sequence (DNA): TGTGCCAGCAGTCCCCCGCCCAGGGTTAGGTCCAATCAGCCCCAGCATTTT. This encodes CASSPPPRVRSNQPQHF.

The chain couples TRBV18 to TRBJ2-1, with TRBD2 matching over 10 bases. There are 14 residues in the CDR3. Germline V gene sequence: CDR1 KGHSH, CDR2 LQKENI. J was trimmed by 6 bases and V by 6 bases; bases with no gene match: 5. CDR3 loop: CASSIPSGSNEQFF. The CDR3 DNA sequence: TGTGCCAGCTCTATCCCTAGCGGGAGCAATGAGCAGTTCTTC. Filled out from reference TRBV18 and TRBJ2-1, the complete variable domain reads NAGVMQNPRHLVRRRGQEARLRCSPMKGHSHVYWYRQLPEEGLKFMVYLQKENIIDESGMPKERFSAEFPKEGPSILRIQQVVRGDSAAYFCASSIPSGSNEQFFGPGTRLTVL.

The J gene is TRBJ1-3, the V gene TRBV15; D gene uncertain. Trimming pared 4 bases from V and 6 bases from J, leaving 7 bases between. This CDR3 spans 12 amino acids. CDR1 and CDR2 (germline): LNHNV, YYDKDF (reference sequence). The CDR3 sequence: CATSNGLNTIYF. In DNA form, the CDR3 reads TGTGCCACCAGCAATGGGCTAAACACCATATATTTT.

The rearrangement joins TRBV7-2 to TRBJ2-1; the match to TRBD2 covers 7 bases. The CDR3 loop spans 15 amino acids. From germline, CDR1 is SGHTA and CDR2 FQGNSA. Trimming at V came to 1 base and at J to 3 bases, leaving 3 bases not matched to a gene. DNA for the CDR3: TGTGCCAGCAGCTTAGGACTAGCTAGCTACAATGAGCAGTTCTTC. This sequence encodes CASSLGLASYNEQFF.

This clone was observed once. The chain recombines TRBV6-2 or TRBV6-3 with TRBJ1-2, with D possibly TRBD1 on 6 matching bases. CDR1 MNHEY and CDR2 SVGEGT come from the germline V gene. The length of the CDR3 is 13 residues. Between the trimmed V and J ends, which lost 5 bases and 7 bases, there was a span of 14 bases. Here the CDR3 reads CASSLHATGGYTF. CDR3 DNA sequence: TGTGCCAGCAGTCTTCATGCGACAGGTGGCTACACCTTC.

This clone was recorded once. The chain has TRBV11-3 and TRBJ2-3; tentatively, D is TRBD2 (5 bases). Germline V CDR1 and CDR2: SGHNT, YENEEA. The CDR3 extends over 11 amino acids. Trimming shortened V by 8 bases and J by 6 bases, and 9 bases separated the two germline ends. The CDR3, as DNA: TGTGCCAGCCGGGAAGGGGATACGCAGTATTTT. This encodes CASREGDTQYF. Drawing the rest from reference TRBV11-3 and TRBJ2-3, the complete variable domain is EAGVVQSPRYKIIEKKQPVAFWCNPISGHNTLYWYLQNLGQGPELLIRYENEEAVDDSQLPKDRFSAERLKGVDSTLKIQPAELGDSAVYLCASREGDTQYFGPGTRLTVL.

The V call is TRBV7-3, the J call TRBJ2-1; 8 nucleotides line up with TRBD2. V shed 3 bases and J 6 bases; nucleotides not matched to a gene: 7. Germline CDR1 reads SGHTA; CDR2 reads FQGTGA. The CDR3 extends over 15 amino acids. The CDR3 loop is CASSFVFSGVNEQFF. Written as DNA, the CDR3 is TGTGCCAGCAGCTTCGTTTTTAGCGGGGTCAATGAGCAGTTCTTC.

The CDR3 region has the DNA TGCAGCGCGGGGGACTCGACACCTCGTAACTATGGCTACACCTTC. It translates to CSAGDSTPRNYGYTF. The chain is built from TRBV29-1 and TRBJ1-2, with a tentative D call TRBD1 (5 bases). CDR1 and CDR2 (germline): SQVTM, ANQGSEA. The CDR3 has 15 amino acids. Trimming left V 7 bases short and J 1 base short, with 19 bases between.

This clone was detected ten times or more. The chain has TRBV11-2 and TRBJ2-1, with 10 bases aligning to TRBD2. CDR1 and CDR2 (germline): SGHAT, FQNNGV. The V gene end was trimmed by 5 bases and the J gene end by 9 bases; junction bases not matched to a gene: 7. The CDR3 has 14 residues. In DNA form, the CDR3 reads TGTGCCAGCAGCACTAGCGGGGTTCTATCTGAGCAGTTCTTC. Protein product: CASSTSGVLSEQFF.

V and J are TRBV10-3 and TRBJ2-3, with a possible D match to TRBD2 (6 bases). Germline CDR1 ENHRY, CDR2 SYGVKD. Between the trimmed V and J ends, which lost 10 bases and 2 bases, there was a span of 16 bases. The CDR3 has 14 amino acids. In DNA form, the CDR3 reads TGTGCCACGCTGACCAGCGGGTTCACAGATACGCAGTATTTT. This translates into CATLTSGFTDTQYF.

The chain joins TRBV7-2 to TRBJ2-1, with 8 bases identical to TRBD1. Germline loops: CDR1 SGHTA, CDR2 FQGNSA. There are 13 residues in the CDR3. Trimming cost V 5 bases and J 9 bases; bases outside gene matches: 6. CDR3 loop: CASSQRQGSEQFF. DNA of the CDR3: TGTGCCAGCAGCCAAAGACAGGGGAGTGAGCAGTTCTTC.

The genes are TRBV6-5 and TRBJ1-3; 9 nucleotides match TRBD1. J lost 2 bases, V lost 7 bases, and 3 bases had no gene match. The CDR3 contains 14 residues. Germline CDR1 and CDR2: MNHEY and SVGAGI. CDR3 DNA: TGTGCCAGCATTTGGGACAGGGCTGGAAACACCATATATTTT. Protein: CASIWDRAGNTIYF.

The rearrangement joins TRBV6-5 to TRBJ1-2; D is perhaps TRBD1 (6 bases). Trimming cost V 6 bases and J 3 bases, with 11 bases left between them. The CDR3 has 13 amino acids. Per germline, CDR1 MNHEY and CDR2 SVGAGI. CDR3 sequence reads: CASRASGDYGYTF. CDR3 DNA sequence: TGTGCCAGCAGGGCATCAGGGGACTATGGCTACACCTTC.

The rearrangement joins TRBV7-3 to TRBJ1-1; D unclear. The CDR3 is 14 residues long. The germline gives CDR1 SGHTA, CDR2 FQGTGA. Trimming cost V 5 bases and J 3 bases, with 13 bases left between them. CDR3 amino acids: CASSPDSRHTEAFF. The CDR3 DNA sequence: TGTGCCAGCAGCCCGGACTCCCGGCACACTGAAGCTTTCTTT.

This rearrangement joins TRBV5-8 to TRBJ1-4; no clear D gene. This CDR3 has 14 residues. CDR1 and CDR2 from the germline V gene are SGHTS and YDEGEE. V lost 7 bases and J 2 bases, leaving 12 bases between the germline ends. This CDR3 is CASGGPRTNEKLFF. CDR3 in DNA: TGTGCCAGCGGCGGCCCTCGGACTAATGAAAAACTGTTTTTT. Variable domain in full (rest from reference TRBV5-8 and TRBJ1-4): EAGVTQSPTHLIKTRGQQATLRCSPISGHTSVYWYQQALGLGLQFLLWYDEGEERNRGNFPPRFSGRQFPNYSSELNVNALELEDSALYLCASGGPRTNEKLFFGSGTQLSVL.